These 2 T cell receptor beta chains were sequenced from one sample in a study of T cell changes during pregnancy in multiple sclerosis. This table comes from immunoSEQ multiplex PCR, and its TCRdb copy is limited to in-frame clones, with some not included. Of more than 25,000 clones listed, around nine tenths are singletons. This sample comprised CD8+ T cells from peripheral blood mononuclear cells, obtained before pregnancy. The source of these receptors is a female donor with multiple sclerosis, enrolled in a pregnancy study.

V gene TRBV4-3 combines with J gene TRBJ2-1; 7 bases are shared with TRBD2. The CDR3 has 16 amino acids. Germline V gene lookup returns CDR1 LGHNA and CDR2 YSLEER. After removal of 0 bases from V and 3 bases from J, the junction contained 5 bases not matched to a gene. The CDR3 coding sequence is TGCGCCAGCAGCCAAGAGAGCCTAGCGGACTACAATGAGCAGTTCTTC. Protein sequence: CASSQESLADYNEQFF.

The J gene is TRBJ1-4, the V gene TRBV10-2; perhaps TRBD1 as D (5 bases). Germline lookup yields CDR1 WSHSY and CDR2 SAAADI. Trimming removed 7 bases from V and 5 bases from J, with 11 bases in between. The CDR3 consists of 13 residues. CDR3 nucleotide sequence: TGCGCCAGCACCCCGAAGGGGAATGAAAAACTGTTTTTT. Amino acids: CASTPKGNEKLFF.